These 19 T cell receptor beta chains came from one sample sequenced in a study of immune evolution from preneoplasia to lung adenocarcinoma. Some clones are missing from TCRdb's copy, which holds only in-frame ones; the method was immunoSEQ multiplex PCR. The sample includes 35,000 to 40,000 clones, roughly 71% of them seen just once. Sequenced: FFPE invasive lung adenocarcinoma tissue. The receptors shown here come from a person aged 55 to 69 with lung adenocarcinoma.

The V gene is TRBV7-8, the J gene TRBJ2-3, with 13 nucleotides matching TRBD2. The germline V gene has CDR1 SGHVS and CDR2 FQNEAQ. The CDR3 loop spans 15 amino acids. V shed 5 bases and J 8 bases; nucleotides not matched to a gene: 7. CDR3 in amino acids: CASSQLAGGRGTQYF. Written as DNA, the CDR3 is TGTGCCAGCAGCCAACTAGCGGGAGGGAGAGGTACGCAGTATTTT.

The rearrangement joins TRBV10-3 to TRBJ2-3, with 8 bases identical to TRBD1. CDR1 and CDR2 (germline): ENHRY, SYGVKD. Trimming at V came to 4 bases and at J to 2 bases, leaving 8 bases not matched to a gene. The CDR3 covers 16 residues. The CDR3 coding sequence is TGTGCCATCAGTGCGGACAGGGATATCTTCACAGATACGCAGTATTTT. This gives the protein CAISADRDIFTDTQYF.

This chain connects TRBV18 to TRBJ1-1; D call uncertain. Trimming removed 1 base at V and 0 bases at J, with 3 bases between. Germline CDR1 reads KGHSH; CDR2 reads LQKENI. CDR3 size: 13 residues. The CDR3 loop is CASSPQVNTEAFF. CDR3 coding DNA: TGTGCCAGCTCACCACAGGTGAACACTGAAGCTTTCTTT. The complete variable domain, with remaining parts taken from reference TRBV18 and TRBJ1-1, reads NAGVMQNPRHLVRRRGQEARLRCSPMKGHSHVYWYRQLPEEGLKFMVYLQKENIIDESGMPKERFSAEFPKEGPSILRIQQVVRGDSAAYFCASSPQVNTEAFFGQGTRLTVV.

The chain couples TRBV7-2 to TRBJ1-3; TRBD1 might be the D (6 bases). From germline, CDR1 is SGHTA and CDR2 FQGNSA. This CDR3 is 16 amino acids long. V lost 4 bases to trimming and J lost 2 bases, with 15 bases between them. The CDR3 is CASSSQGGQAGNTIYF. CDR3 sequence (DNA): TGTGCCAGCAGCTCCCAAGGGGGACAAGCTGGAAACACCATATATTTT.

J is TRBJ1-4 and V is TRBV5-1; D remains unclear. This CDR3 region has 15 residues. V lost 0 bases to trimming and J lost 3 bases, with 9 bases between them. Germline V CDR1 and CDR2: SGHRS, YFSETQ. The chain's CDR3 is CASSLGTTSNEKLFF. CDR3 coding DNA: TGCGCCAGCAGCTTGGGGACGACCTCTAATGAAAAACTGTTTTTT.

V gene TRBV4-2 combines with J gene TRBJ1-2; the match to TRBD1 covers 9 bases. After removal of 1 base from V and 3 bases from J, the junction contained 0 bases not matched to a gene. Germline CDR1 and CDR2: LGHNA and YNFKEQ. The CDR3 consists of 14 residues. The CDR3 DNA is TGTGCCAGCAGCCAAGGGACAGGGGACTATGGCTACACCTTC. Translation gives CASSQGTGDYGYTF.

The genes are TRBV19 and TRBJ2-1; no reliable D call. The V and J ends lost 6 bases and 0 bases respectively, with 15 bases between them. The germline V gene has CDR1 LNHDA and CDR2 SQIVND (reference sequence). This CDR3 spans 16 amino acids. In DNA form, the CDR3 reads TGTGCCAGTAGCCCAGAGAGTTCGAACTCCTACAATGAGCAGTTCTTC. Protein: CASSPESSNSYNEQFF.

The rearrangement links TRBV6-5 to TRBJ1-2, with 7 bases fitting TRBD1. Germline CDR1 reads MNHEY; CDR2 reads SVGAGI. V gave up 5 bases and J gave up 8 bases; unmatched junction bases: 14. CDR3 length: 15 residues. The CDR3: CASSPRQGAVRGYTF. Here the CDR3 DNA reads TGTGCCAGCAGTCCCCGACAGGGAGCAGTCAGGGGCTACACCTTC.

This clone was picked up a small number of times. CDR3 in amino acids: CASSLDRGRNIQYF. The CDR3 nucleotides are TGTGCCAGCAGCTTAGACAGGGGGCGAAACATTCAGTACTTC. The V call is TRBV7-9, the J call TRBJ2-4; 9 bases fit TRBD1. This CDR3 is built from 14 residues. V gave up 1 base and J gave up 6 bases; unmatched junction bases: 1. CDR1 and CDR2 from the germline V gene are SEHNR and FQNEAQ (reference sequence).

The chain couples TRBV30 to TRBJ1-1; possible D gene TRBD1, 6 bases. The CDR3 covers 16 residues. Looked up from germline, CDR1 is GTSNPN and CDR2 is SVGIG (reference sequence). The germline V and J ends were trimmed by 3 bases and 0 bases, with 17 bases remaining between them. CDR3 coding DNA: TGTGCCTGGAGGGGAGGGGGGCTTACCTTGAACACTGAAGCTTTCTTT. Its translation: CAWRGGGLTLNTEAFF.

The V gene is TRBV30, the J gene TRBJ2-2, with no clear D. V was trimmed by 2 bases and J by 0 bases, leaving 10 bases between them. The CDR3 extends over 15 amino acids. Germline V CDR1 and CDR2: GTSNPN, SVGIG (reference sequence). CDR3 sequence: CAWSYGGANTGELFF. CDR3 in DNA: TGTGCCTGGAGTTATGGTGGGGCGAACACCGGGGAGCTGTTTTTT.

The V gene is TRBV27, the J gene TRBJ2-7; 9 positions match TRBD2. This CDR3 has 17 residues. CDR1 is MNHEY and CDR2 is SMNVEV in the germline V gene (reference sequence). V shed 5 bases, J shed 0 bases, and the junction held 11 bases outside the gene matches. The CDR3 protein is CASSPRGVAGVSYEQYF. The CDR3 nucleotides read TGTGCCAGCAGTCCCCGTGGGGTAGCGGGGGTCTCCTACGAGCAGTACTTC.

This clone appeared a few times. CDR3 nucleotide sequence: TGTGCCCCGGGGAGGGCTCAGCCCCAGCATTTT. It is translated as CAPGRAQPQHF. The rearrangement links TRBV10-3 to TRBJ1-5; no reliable D call. V dropped 11 bases and J dropped 6 bases, with 11 bases sitting between them. The CDR3 length is 11 residues. Germline V gives CDR1 ENHRY, CDR2 SYGVKD.

This clone was counted a few times. The rearrangement links TRBV7-2 to TRBJ2-3; 12 nucleotides align to TRBD2. The germline V gene has CDR1 SGHTA and CDR2 FQGNSA. This CDR3 is built from 19 residues. J gave up 1 base and V 5 bases, and 13 bases lay outside the gene matches. CDR3 nucleotides: TGTGCCAGCAGCATTATCTCCCCCAGACTAGCGGGGGGCACAGATACGCAGTATTTT. It specifies CASSIISPRLAGGTDTQYF.

This chain joins TRBV30 and TRBJ1-4, with 12 bases that match TRBD1. The V gene end was trimmed by 0 bases and the J gene end by 10 bases; junction bases not matched to a gene: 6. The CDR3 is made up of 15 amino acids. Germline V gene data show CDR1 as GTSNPN and CDR2 as SVGIG (reference sequence). CDR3: CAWSVRGTGGGKLFF. CDR3 nucleotide sequence: TGTGCCTGGAGTGTACGGGGGACAGGGGGCGGAAAACTGTTTTTT.

On this clone itself: Being one base from a much bigger clone, this may be a read error. V and J are TRBV11-2 and TRBJ1-1; no clear D gene. V gave up 5 bases and J gave up 11 bases, with 18 bases separating them. The CDR3 loop spans 13 amino acids. Germline V gives CDR1 SGHAT, CDR2 FQNNGV. For the CDR3, the DNA is TGTGCCAGCAGCCTAGGAAGACGCCTTGGGGCTTTCTTT. Protein: CASSLGRRLGAFF.

The V gene is TRBV30, the J gene TRBJ1-2; no clear D gene. The CDR3 sequence is 14 residues long. Trimming pared 6 bases from V and 3 bases from J, leaving 17 bases between. Germline CDR1 GTSNPN, CDR2 SVGIG (reference sequence). The CDR3 bases are TGTGCCTGCGGAGTTGCGACATTAGACTATGGCTACACCTTC. Residues: CACGVATLDYGYTF. The full variable domain, completed using reference TRBV30 and TRBJ1-2, is SQTIHQWPATLVQPVGSPLSLECTVEGTSNPNLYWYRQAAGRGLQLLFYSVGIGQISSEVPQNLSASRPQDRQFILSSKKLLLSDSGFYLCACGVATLDYGYTFGSGTRLTVV.

This chain links TRBV15 with TRBJ1-1, with TRBD1 matching over 7 bases. V shed 2 bases and J 5 bases; nucleotides not matched to a gene: 5. The CDR3 sequence is 14 residues long. Germline CDR1 reads LNHNV; CDR2 reads YYDKDF (reference sequence). The CDR3 DNA is TGTGCCACCAGCAGAAGACAGGGACGAACTGAAGCTTTCTTT. Translation: CATSRRQGRTEAFF.

The V gene is TRBV18, the J gene TRBJ2-3, with 14 bases matching TRBD2. Germline V gene data show CDR1 as KGHSH and CDR2 as LQKENI. This CDR3 is built from 18 residues. The trim removed 5 bases at V and 2 bases at J, leaving 9 bases unmatched. CDR3 sequence reads: CASSAGTSGSRITDTQYF. The CDR3 coding sequence is TGTGCCAGCTCAGCCGGGACTAGCGGGAGCAGGATCACAGATACGCAGTATTTT.